Sequencing of this TCR beta chain was carried out in a study of memory CD8 T cells in hepatitis C reinfection. Background on the study: A couple of donors resolved primary infection, then developed chronic reinfection.

As regards this clone: Its antigen is unidentified.

Study outcomes and limitations: With five or six donors, public clonotype conclusions could not be definitive.

Time point indicated: pre-reinfection, 55 to 20 weeks before reinfection detection. TCR sequencing was done directly ex vivo on sorted cells, without expansion in vitro. A couple of donors provided sorted CD3+ CD8+ CD45RO- naive CD8 T cells at all three reinfection time points. Sequencing used immunoSEQ multiplex PCR; TCRdb keeps in-frame clones, though not all of them. The sample includes over 5,500 clones, over 75% of them seen just once. The CDR3 loop spans 14 amino acids. Looked up from germline, CDR1 is SGHNT and CDR2 is YENEEA. Trimming removed 0 bases at V and 1 base at J, with 3 bases between.

This receptor was identified in a man between 50 and 59 years old with hepatitis C virus infection. The sequenced sample was naive CD8+ T cells sorted from blood. This chain uses TRBV11-3 with TRBJ2-2; D remains ambiguous. CDR3 DNA: TGTGCCAGCAGCTTAGATCGGAACACCGGGGAGCTGTTTTTT. Its protein product is CASSLDRNTGELFF.